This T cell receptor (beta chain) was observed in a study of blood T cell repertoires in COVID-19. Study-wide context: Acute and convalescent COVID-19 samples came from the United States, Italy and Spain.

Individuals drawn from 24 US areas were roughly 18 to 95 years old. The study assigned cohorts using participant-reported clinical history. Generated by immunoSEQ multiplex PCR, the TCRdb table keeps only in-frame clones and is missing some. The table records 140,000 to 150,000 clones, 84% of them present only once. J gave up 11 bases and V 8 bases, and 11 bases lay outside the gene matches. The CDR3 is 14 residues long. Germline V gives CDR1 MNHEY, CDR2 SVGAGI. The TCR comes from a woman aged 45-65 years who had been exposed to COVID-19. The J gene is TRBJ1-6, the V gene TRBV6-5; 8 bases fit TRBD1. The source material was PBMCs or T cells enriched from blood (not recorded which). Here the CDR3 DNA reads TGTGCCAGCCCCCCGGGACAGGTATTGGCACCCCTCCACTTT. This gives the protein CASPPGQVLAPLHF.